This entry describes one T cell receptor (beta chain). Its antigen is as yet unknown. People who had autoimmune disease history or systemic immunosuppression were excluded. The data were taken from a study of OX40 agonist ivuxolimab in advanced cancers. Study in general: Dose-escalation patients had hepatocellular carcinoma, melanoma, renal cell or head and neck cancer. Participants averaged approximately 61 years of age (range roughly 20 to 90) and were around 80% male. General study findings and limits: Normalized T-cell clonal expansion was also low in a subset of nonresponders.

The CDR3 totals 13 residues. Per the germline V gene, CDR1 is SGHNT and CDR2 is YYREEE (reference sequence). The V gene lost 3 bases and the J gene lost 5 bases, with 12 bases spanning the gap. Produced via immunoSEQ multiplex PCR; TCRdb's table is partial and in-frame only. Of 97,000 or so clones listed, around 87% were seen once; the top ten hold around 0.15%. The TCR was taken from an adult with an advanced solid tumor such as melanoma, head and neck, liver or kidney cancer. The rearrangement joins TRBV5-4 to TRBJ2-7; D is unclear. The input for sequencing was CD4+ or CD8+ T cells sorted from blood, taken in a trial of the OX40 agonist ivuxolimab. CDR3 in DNA: TGTGCCAGCAGCTCTCGACGAGGTGACGAGCAGTACTTC. Its translation is CASSSRRGDEQYF.